This note documents a single T cell receptor (beta chain) sequence. What antigen it recognizes has not been identified. It has no much larger one-base neighbor in the sample; base qualities were not kept. From cysteine to phenylalanine, the CDR3 is 17 amino acids long. Of all the DNA, just the CDR3 is kept, 51 bases in frame from base 1. V lost 4 bases and J lost 1 base, and the count of bases not matched to a germline gene is 10. CDR1 and CDR2 are drawn from the germline V gene: SGHTA, FQGNSA. The cohort comprised some 680 healthy bone marrow donors. All cohort members were sampled while nominally healthy, although unrecorded immune exposures were likely present. The donor was CMV seronegative and belonged to the group of 352 seronegative cohort members. Every donor gave a peripheral blood sample, and the peripheral blood mononuclear cells from that sample were used for TCR beta sequencing. The Qiagen DNeasy Blood Extraction Kit was used to extract genomic DNA from the blood cell samples.

This record comes from a study of cytomegalovirus exposure and HLA in healthy donors (dated 2017 in TCRdb). In terms of the full investigation: An earlier analysis of around 600 of the donors reported roughly 270 Gb of sequence data and roughly 110 million unique TCR beta sequences from approximately 180 million T cells. An early release that covered 500 to 800 HLA-typed donors contained 250 to 350 gigabases of sequencing data and approximately 85 million unique TCR sequences. Among the approximately 430 genotyped donors, roughly 80% belonged to the genetic ancestry cluster associated with self-reported Caucasian donors. The study aimed to test whether cataloging public T cell receptors could reveal signatures of past pathogen exposure. The T cell repertoires of 666 subjects were profiled by immunosequencing and related to cytomegalovirus serostatus. Besides the first cohort of more than 650 subjects, a separate validation cohort made up of roughly 120 different subjects was used. To predict cytomegalovirus infection status, the study brought together high-throughput TCR immunosequencing, statistical association of individual TCRs with disease status, and machine learning. A later analysis re-examined previously published TCR beta repertoires from over 500 donors and added high-resolution HLA genotyping to investigate patterns of TCR occurrence. The later analysis used no new phenotypic data to find candidate immune exposures, relying instead on TCR beta sequences and their occurrence across donors. To decide whether each TCR beta V gene segment behaved as functional or pseudogenic, an earlier analysis of some 600 of the donors relied on high-throughput TCR beta sequencing. Donor age, sex, ethnicity and CMV serostatus were collected together with the repertoire data. Genome-wide SNP genotypes for about 65% of the 666 donors were used in a later genetic analysis, which treated that subset as a discovery cohort. Every discovery cohort repertoire had been produced on one sequencing platform. Class I and class II HLA loci were covered by the typing at four-digit resolution. The number of typed donors differed by locus: 629-630 for A, B, C, DRB1 and DQB1; some 540 for DQA1; roughly 600 for DPA1; and some 450 for DPB1. A handful of DR-DQ haplotypes were handled as single units for association and clustering because linkage in the cohort was strong. Across about 370 genotyped donors of the cohort, an average of roughly 250,000 unique TCR beta nucleotide sequences per donor were sequenced, and about a sixth of those sequences were non-productive. Study-wide conclusions, independent of this receptor: Roughly uniform sequencing depth across donors was assumed in presence/absence analyses, although this assumption may not hold. A further reported finding was that TCR beta sequences accurately predicted the HLA-A and HLA-B alleles for most subjects in the first cohort. In a later analysis, the rate of TCR association differed among HLA loci, with DRB1 alleles having the most associated TCRs and HLA-C alleles having the fewest. A later analysis found that HLA-associated TCR beta chains were more clonally expanded and had lower generation probabilities than equally common non-associated chains. Strong co-occurrence of HLA alleles, especially DR and DQ, made assigning TCR associations to individual alleles difficult. The 87-base-pair reads could not distinguish some IMGT-functional V segments, including TRBV6-2 and TRBV6-3, so those segments were excluded. The classifier was reported to diagnose cytomegalovirus status with high specificity and sensitivity in both the original and validation cohorts. According to the authors, the approach could potentially be generalized to other disease states and immunological phenotypes. A later analysis reported that several top co-occurrence clusters appeared linked to parvovirus B19, influenza, CMV and Epstein-Barr virus. An earlier analysis of around 600 of the donors showed that most TCR beta V segments appeared in productive rearrangements either about 87% or about 30% of the time, which broadly matched IMGT annotations. The earlier analysis of approximately 590 of the donors excluded about 16 rarely observed V segments, including chromosome 9 orphons, because counts were too low. According to a later genetic analysis, donors in an Asian-associated ancestry cluster had fewer N-insertions in productive TCRs than the approximately 700-donor mean. Specific HLA alleles were associated with some 15,000 TCR beta sequences at a false discovery rate of 0.05 in a later analysis. A group of highly shared sequence variants was considered likely to be a technical artifact of the sequencing pipeline. The study listed 150 to 200 TCR beta chains as associated with cytomegalovirus. In vitro tests confirmed that a few of the cytomegalovirus-associated TCR beta chains recognize cytomegalovirus antigens. Across donors, most TCR sequences were observed very rarely, whereas some public TCRs were present in many individuals. This cohort had only TCR beta chains sequenced, and the lack of alpha or paired-chain data limited which features could be detected. For the cohort, immune exposure information was limited to CMV serostatus. Linkage disequilibrium might explain the correlated functional status among segregating V segments, but an unknown experimental factor could not be ruled out. Most CMV-associated TCR beta chains appeared to be HLA-restricted in a later analysis, and the HLA associations seemed to be driven largely by CMV exposure. V-gene and J-gene trimming of TCR beta chains was associated with a missense DCLRE1C variant in a later genetic analysis, and the association was replicated in an independent cohort. Because HLA typing was missing for some donors at each locus, association tests included only the typed subset.

The library was prepared using the immunoSEQ multiplex PCR assay. A mixture of 60 forward primers for TCR Vbeta segments and 13 reverse primers for TCR Jbeta segments was used in the multiplex PCR. Amplification of the CDR3 region of rearranged TCR beta genes was performed with a multiplex PCR assay on genomic DNA. The Illumina HiSeq System was used to sequence the amplified TCR beta libraries as 87-base-pair reads. The study's own analysis went as follows. Across the 600 to 700 repertoires, a later analysis counted approximately 83 million unique TCR beta chains, 9 million to 14 million of which were shared by at least two donors. Raw reads were error-corrected and collapsed into unique sequences with a nearest-neighbor algorithm that merged closely related sequences to remove PCR and sequencing errors. Alignment of CDR3 sequences to IMGT reference sequences was used to assign V, D and J gene segments. For a sequence to be retained, a match of at least six nucleotides was required to both a V gene segment and a J gene segment. Rearrangements were classified as productive when the CDR3 lacked stop codons and remained in frame with V and J, and all other rearrangements were classified as non-productive. Following IMGT convention, CDR3 was defined as the stretch from the second conserved V-encoded cysteine to the conserved J-encoded phenylalanine. The earlier analysis of about 610 of the donors excluded sequences that lacked an unambiguous match to a single V gene segment. In an earlier analysis of around 590 of the donors, a V segment was called functional when productive rearrangements were above 56.7%, and segregating when the standard deviation between donors exceeded 5%. A statistical classification framework was developed to diagnose cytomegalovirus status using the catalog of TCR beta chain sequences. A later analysis assigned V and J genes by comparing TCR nucleotide sequences with IMGT/GENE-DB human TR gene sequences. The TCRdist pipeline was used in a later analysis to assign CDR3 sequences and most-parsimonious VDJ recombination scenarios. In a later analysis, every TCR beta chain was defined by the combination of its CDR3 amino acid sequence and its V-gene family, and reads without a unique V-gene family were dropped. To address suspected cross-contamination and a sequencing artifact, a later analysis removed roughly 580 highly shared, low-generation-probability nucleotide sequences. A later analysis calculated a clonal expansion index for each public chain from normalized within-repertoire ranks of inferred template counts. A later analysis computed generation probabilities with a VDJ recombination model fitted to out-of-frame rearrangements, and checked the results against IGoR. Hypergeometric tests were used in a later analysis to score TCR-TCR, TCR-HLA and TCR-CMV co-occurrence, with a repertoire-size bias correction applied to the TCR pairs. To estimate false discovery rates, a later analysis permuted the HLA or CMV assignments 20 times. A later analysis grouped co-occurring TCRs with DBSCAN, adding TCRdist sequence similarity when clustering within HLA-allele-positive subsets. Repertoires with fewer than 30,000 or more than 120,000 public chains, plus five repertoires with anomalous nucleotide sharing, were excluded from co-occurrence clustering. TCRdb carries this immuneACCESS record with in-frame sequences only. Its versions omit some clonotypes, under half of them owing to an unresolved V gene in the studies checked, with the rest unexplained. V, J and clone size were drawn from that table, and D and trimming were deduced from the DNA. The sample table contains a few hundred thousand clones; only one count was recorded for around 65% of them. The ten largest clonotypes hold 2% to 2.5% of the sample.

Material for sequencing was PBMCs. This receptor was identified in a female donor in good health and CMV-seronegative. The sequence links TRBV7-2 to TRBJ2-7; 10 bases in the junction line up with TRBD2. In nucleotides, the sequence is TGTGCCAGCAGCTATTCTCGGACTAGCGGTTTTTCCTACGAGCAGTACTTC. Protein translation: CASSYSRTSGFSYEQYF.